What follows are 21 T cell receptor beta chains derived from one specimen sequenced in a study of cytomegalovirus exposure and HLA in healthy donors. 60 Vbeta and 13 Jbeta primers were used in PCR. The data were produced by immunoSEQ multiplex PCR, yet TCRdb's version contains in-frame clones alone and is incomplete. This table has about 120,000 clones, over 70% appearing once. The sequenced sample was PBMCs. The receptors come from a woman aged 40-49 years in good health and CMV-seronegative.

The rearrangement links TRBV4-2 to TRBJ2-3; D is perhaps TRBD2 (5 bases). The CDR3 length is 17 residues. V lost 2 bases and J 2 bases, leaving 17 bases between the germline ends. The germline V gene has CDR1 LGHNA and CDR2 YNFKEQ. Here the CDR3 DNA reads TGTGCCAGCAGCCAATCTCCTCTGGCGGGTGACACAGATACGCAGTATTTT. Its protein product is CASSQSPLAGDTDTQYF.

The chain uses TRBV11-3 and TRBJ1-1; TRBD1 is a possible D gene (6 bases). The CDR3 is 14 residues long. Looked up from germline, CDR1 is SGHNT and CDR2 is YENEEA. Trimming shortened V by 5 bases and J by 3 bases, and 13 bases separated the two germline ends. The CDR3 sequence is CASSQGSLDTEAFF. DNA for the CDR3: TGTGCCAGCAGCCAGGGGTCCCTCGACACTGAAGCTTTCTTT.

This sequence joins TRBV2 and TRBJ1-2; no reliable D call. The V gene lost 2 bases and the J gene lost 2 bases, with 15 bases spanning the gap. CDR3 length equals 16 residues. CDR1 and CDR2 from the germline V gene are SNHLY and FYNNEI. This chain's CDR3 is CASSEQQVVNNYGYTF. CDR3 nucleotide sequence: TGTGCCAGCAGTGAACAGCAGGTCGTTAACAACTATGGCTACACCTTC.

The V gene is TRBV13, the J gene TRBJ1-5; D possibly corresponds to TRBD1 (5 bases). The CDR3 spans 13 residues. The V end was cut by 5 bases, the J end by 5 bases, with 10 bases between. CDR1 is PRHDT and CDR2 is FYEKMQ in the germline V gene (reference sequence). The CDR3 nucleotides are TGTGCCAGCAGCCGTAAGGGGTATCAGCCCCAGCATTTT. The encoded protein is CASSRKGYQPQHF.

The chain links TRBV12-5 to TRBJ2-3; 9 bases map to TRBD2. V lost 1 base and J lost 4; bases outside the gene matches: 3. This CDR3 has 15 amino acids. CDR1 and CDR2 from the germline V gene are LGHNT and FRNRAP. CDR3 in DNA: TGTGCTAGTGGTTTGGGGAGCGGGGGGTCAGATACGCAGTATTTT. It encodes CASGLGSGGSDTQYF.

The chain uses TRBV13 and TRBJ2-1; possibly TRBD1 for D (5 bases). The CDR3 contains 15 residues. The V gene's germline CDR1 is PRHDT and CDR2 FYEKMQ (reference sequence). V lost 5 bases to trimming and J lost 10 bases, with 21 bases between them. CDR3 sequence reads: CASSPLQVTYKEQFF. The CDR3 coding sequence is TGTGCCAGCAGCCCACTACAGGTAACGTATAAAGAGCAGTTCTTC.

This chain connects TRBV13 to TRBJ2-5; D might be TRBD2 (6 bases). The CDR3 loop spans 16 amino acids. V was cut by 1 base and J by 2 bases, with 14 bases left in between. The germline V gene has CDR1 PRHDT and CDR2 FYEKMQ (reference sequence). The DNA of the CDR3 is TGTGCCAGCAGCTTAGAAGTCGGGACTGTTCAAGAGACCCAGTACTTC. This encodes CASSLEVGTVQETQYF.

This clone was seen a single time. The V gene is TRBV10-3, the J gene TRBJ2-3; TRBD2 matches 12 bases. Germline lookup yields CDR1 ENHRY and CDR2 SYGVKD. The CDR3 length is 17 residues. Trimming at V came to 7 bases and at J to 4 bases, leaving 12 bases not matched to a gene. The CDR3: CAITSSGGAGGPDTQYF. CDR3 DNA: TGTGCCATCACTTCTAGCGGGGGGGCCGGAGGGCCAGATACGCAGTATTTT.

The V gene is TRBV6-5, the J gene TRBJ1-2, with D unresolved. CDR1 is MNHEY, CDR2 SVGAGI, per germline. Trimming pared 2 bases from V and 8 bases from J, leaving 9 bases between. The CDR3 covers 12 residues. CDR3 in amino acids: CASSYDRNGYTF. The CDR3 bases are TGTGCCAGCAGTTACGATAGAAACGGCTACACCTTC.

This sequence joins TRBV19 and TRBJ1-1; perhaps TRBD1 as D (5 bases). Per germline, CDR1 LNHDA and CDR2 SQIVND (reference sequence). V shed 0 bases and J shed 4 bases, with 9 bases lying between them. This CDR3 comprises 14 residues. CDR3 coding DNA: TGTGCCAGTAGTATAGATGGGGGAGGCACTGAAGCTTTCTTT. As protein: CASSIDGGGTEAFF.

The chain carries TRBV28 and TRBJ1-2; D uncertain. V lost 10 bases and J 3 bases, leaving 12 bases between the germline ends. Germline V gene sequence: CDR1 MDHEN, CDR2 SYDVKM. The CDR3 is made up of 12 amino acids. The CDR3 here is CATTTNHYGYTF. DNA for the CDR3: TGTGCCACTACCACCAACCACTATGGCTACACCTTC.

CDR3 amino acids: CASSKGTGRSFSQPQHF. For the CDR3, the DNA is TGTGCCAGCAGCAAAGGGACAGGGCGCTCGTTTAGTCAGCCCCAGCATTTT. The rearrangement joins TRBV21-1 to TRBJ1-5; the table's D call of TRBD1 was not tested on the DNA. TRBV21-1 is a recognized pseudogene. The CDR3 consists of 17 residues.

V usage is TRBV5-1 and J usage is TRBJ2-7; 7 nucleotides agree with TRBD2. The V and J ends lost 0 bases and 5 bases, in that order; junction bases with no gene match: 2. This CDR3 has 13 amino acids. CDR1 and CDR2 (germline): SGHRS, YFSETQ. In DNA form, the CDR3 reads TGCGCCAGCAGCTTGGCCGGGACTAACGAGCAGTACTTC. It is translated as CASSLAGTNEQYF.

Worth noting for this clone: The junction shows a germline mismatch at one end, possibly a read error. The chain uses TRBV6-4 and TRBJ2-5; 12 positions agree with TRBD2. Germline V lookup: CDR1 MRHNA, CDR2 SNTAGT. The CDR3 has 13 residues. The CDR3 reads CASRRTSGETLNF. Written as DNA, the CDR3 is TGTGCCAGCAGGCGGACTAGCGGGGAGACACTAAACTTC.

In DNA, the CDR3 is TGTGCCAGCACCAACGGGGGGCCTCGGGACATTCAGTACTTC. Protein product: CASTNGGPRDIQYF. The rearrangement joins TRBV6-5 to TRBJ2-4; D is possibly TRBD2 (7 bases). The germline V gene encodes CDR1 MNHEY and CDR2 SVGAGI. This CDR3 region has 14 residues. The germline V and J ends were trimmed by 7 bases and 8 bases, with 18 bases remaining between them.

The sample holds one count of this clone. CDR3 loop: CASSEGQGRETQYF. In DNA form, the CDR3 reads TGTGCCAGCAGTGAGGGACAGGGTAGAGAGACCCAGTACTTC. The gene calls are TRBV2 and TRBJ2-5; TRBD1 matches at 9 bases. The CDR3 has 14 amino acids. The germline V gene has CDR1 SNHLY and CDR2 FYNNEI. V dropped 3 bases and J dropped 4; count of bases not matched to a gene: 3.

In nucleotides, the CDR3 is TGTGCCAGCAGCCTGGGCGGGATCTATGCAGATACGCAGTATTTT. This encodes CASSLGGIYADTQYF. This chain connects TRBV7-3 to TRBJ2-3; weak D call: TRBD2 (6 bases). Germline CDR1 and CDR2: SGHTA and FQGTGA. Trimming stripped 5 bases from V and 4 bases from J, with 16 bases between. The CDR3 is 15 residues long.

A remark on this clone: One junction end disagrees with the germline gene, perhaps due to a read error. The chain has TRBV9 and TRBJ2-7; D is possibly TRBD2 (6 bases). This CDR3 contains 15 residues. CDR1 and CDR2 from the germline V gene are SGDLS and YYNGEE. As DNA, the CDR3 is TGTGCCAGCAGCGTAGTGGGGGACTCCTCCCACGAGCAGTACTTC. This gives the protein CASSVVGDSSHEQYF. Combining the CDR3 with reference TRBV9 and TRBJ2-7 gives the whole variable domain DSGVTQTPKHLITATGQRVTLRCSPRSGDLSVYWYQQSLDQGLQFLIQYYNGEERAKGNILERFSAQQFPDLHSELNLSSLELGDSALYFCASSVVGDSSHEQYFGPGTRLTVT.

J is TRBJ2-7 and V is TRBV4-2; 12 bases are a match to TRBD2. The germline gives CDR1 LGHNA, CDR2 YNFKEQ. V lost 5 bases, J lost 3 bases, and 5 bases stayed unmatched. This CDR3 has 15 amino acids. CDR3: CASSSGTSGLYEQYF. CDR3 nucleotide sequence: TGTGCCAGCAGCTCCGGGACTAGCGGGCTCTACGAGCAGTACTTC.

V gene TRBV5-1 combines with J gene TRBJ1-2; 9 nucleotides match TRBD1. V was pared by 4 bases and J by 7 bases, with 8 bases of the junction left unmatched. Per the germline V gene, CDR1 is SGHRS and CDR2 is YFSETQ. The CDR3 runs 14 residues. In nucleotides, the CDR3 is TGCGCCAGCAGCGCGGGACAGGGTGTTCGTGGCTACACCTTC. Translation: CASSAGQGVRGYTF.

The chain recombines TRBV18 with TRBJ1-2; D gene ambiguous. The ends were cut back, 6 bases at V and 1 base at J, with 12 bases in the middle. CDR1 and CDR2 (germline): KGHSH, LQKENI. CDR3 length equals 14 residues. The chain's CDR3 is CASSLGVNNYGYTF. DNA of the CDR3: TGTGCCAGCTCCCTCGGGGTCAATAACTATGGCTACACCTTC.